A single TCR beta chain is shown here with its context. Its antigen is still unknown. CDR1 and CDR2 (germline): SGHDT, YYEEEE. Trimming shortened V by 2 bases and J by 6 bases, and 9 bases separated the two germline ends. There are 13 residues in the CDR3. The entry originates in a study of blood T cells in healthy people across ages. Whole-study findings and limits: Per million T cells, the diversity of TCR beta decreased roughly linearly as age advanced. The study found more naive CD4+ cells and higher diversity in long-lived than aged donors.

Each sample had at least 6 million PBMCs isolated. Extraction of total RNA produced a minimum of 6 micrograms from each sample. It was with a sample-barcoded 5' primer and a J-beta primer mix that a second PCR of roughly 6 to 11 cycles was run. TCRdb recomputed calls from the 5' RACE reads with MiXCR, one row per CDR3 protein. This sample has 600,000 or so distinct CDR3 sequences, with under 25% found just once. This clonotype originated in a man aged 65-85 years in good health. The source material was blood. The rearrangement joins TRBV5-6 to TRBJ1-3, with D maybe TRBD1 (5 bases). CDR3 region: CASSLGTENTIYF. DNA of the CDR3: TGTGCCAGCAGCTTAGGGACGGAAAACACCATATATTTT.